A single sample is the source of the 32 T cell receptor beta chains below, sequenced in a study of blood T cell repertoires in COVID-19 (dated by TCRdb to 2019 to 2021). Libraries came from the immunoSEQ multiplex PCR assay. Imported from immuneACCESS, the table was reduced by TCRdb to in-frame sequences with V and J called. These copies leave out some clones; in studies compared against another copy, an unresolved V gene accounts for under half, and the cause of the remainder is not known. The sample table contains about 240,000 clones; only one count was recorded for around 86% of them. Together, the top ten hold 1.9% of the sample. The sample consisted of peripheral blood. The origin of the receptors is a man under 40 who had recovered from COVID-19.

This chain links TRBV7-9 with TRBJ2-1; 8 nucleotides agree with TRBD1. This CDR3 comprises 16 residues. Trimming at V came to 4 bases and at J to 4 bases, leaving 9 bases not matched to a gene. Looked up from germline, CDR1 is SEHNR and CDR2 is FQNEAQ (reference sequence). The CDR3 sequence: CASSSLRQGFYNEQFF. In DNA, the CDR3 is TGTGCCAGCAGCTCACTACGACAGGGGTTTTACAATGAGCAGTTCTTC.

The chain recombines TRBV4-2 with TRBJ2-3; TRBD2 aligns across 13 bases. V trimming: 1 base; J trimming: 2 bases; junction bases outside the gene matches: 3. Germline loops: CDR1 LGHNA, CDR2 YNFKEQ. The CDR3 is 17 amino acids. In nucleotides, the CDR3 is TGTGCCAGCAGCCAAGCTACTAGCGGGGGGGCCACAGATACGCAGTATTTT. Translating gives CASSQATSGGATDTQYF.

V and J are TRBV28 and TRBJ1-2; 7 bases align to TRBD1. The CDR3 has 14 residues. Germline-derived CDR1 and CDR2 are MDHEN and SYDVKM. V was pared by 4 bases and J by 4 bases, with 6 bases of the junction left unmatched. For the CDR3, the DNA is TGTGCCAGCAGTTCGCCGGGACAGAGCTATGGCTACACCTTC. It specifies CASSSPGQSYGYTF.

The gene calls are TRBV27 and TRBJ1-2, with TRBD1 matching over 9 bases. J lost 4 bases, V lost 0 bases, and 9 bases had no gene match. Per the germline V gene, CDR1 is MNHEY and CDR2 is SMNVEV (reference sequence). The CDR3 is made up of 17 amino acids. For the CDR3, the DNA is TGTGCCAGCAGTTTATCTTATAACCGGGACAGGGCCTATGGCTACACCTTC. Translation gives CASSLSYNRDRAYGYTF.

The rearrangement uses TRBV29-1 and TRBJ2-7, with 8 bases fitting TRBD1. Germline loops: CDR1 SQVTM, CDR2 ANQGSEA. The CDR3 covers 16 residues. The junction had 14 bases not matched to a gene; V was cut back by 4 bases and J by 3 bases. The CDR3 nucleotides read TGCAGCGTTGTAGGGCCCACGGCAGGGGGCGGCTACGAGCAGTACGTC. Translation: CSVVGPTAGGGYEQYV.

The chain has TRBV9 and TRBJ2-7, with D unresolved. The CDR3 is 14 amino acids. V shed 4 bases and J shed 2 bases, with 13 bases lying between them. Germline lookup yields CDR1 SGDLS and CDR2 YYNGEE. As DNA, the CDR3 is TGTGCCAGCAGCCCAACGACACAAACCTACGAGCAGTACGTC. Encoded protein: CASSPTTQTYEQYV.

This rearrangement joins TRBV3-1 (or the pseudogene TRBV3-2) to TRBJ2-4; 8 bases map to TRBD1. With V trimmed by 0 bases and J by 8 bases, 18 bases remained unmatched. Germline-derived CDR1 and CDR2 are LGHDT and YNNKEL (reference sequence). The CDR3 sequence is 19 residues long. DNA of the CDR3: TGTGCCAGCAGCCAAGACGGACTCAGGACAACAGGGGGGAGCTACATTCAGTACTTC. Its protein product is CASSQDGLRTTGGSYIQYF.

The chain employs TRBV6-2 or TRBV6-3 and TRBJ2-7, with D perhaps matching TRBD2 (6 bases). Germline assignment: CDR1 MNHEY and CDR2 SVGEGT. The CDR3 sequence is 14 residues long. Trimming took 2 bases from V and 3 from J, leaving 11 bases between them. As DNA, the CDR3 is TGTGCCAGCAGTTACGATGGGGGGATCTACGAGCAGTACGTC. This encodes CASSYDGGIYEQYV.

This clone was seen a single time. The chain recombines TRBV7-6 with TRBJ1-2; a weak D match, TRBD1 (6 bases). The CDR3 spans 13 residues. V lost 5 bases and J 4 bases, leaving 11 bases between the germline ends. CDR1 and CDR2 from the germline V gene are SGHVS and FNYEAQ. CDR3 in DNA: TGTGCCAGCAGCCCCAGGGGTTCCTATGGCTACACCTTC. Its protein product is CASSPRGSYGYTF.

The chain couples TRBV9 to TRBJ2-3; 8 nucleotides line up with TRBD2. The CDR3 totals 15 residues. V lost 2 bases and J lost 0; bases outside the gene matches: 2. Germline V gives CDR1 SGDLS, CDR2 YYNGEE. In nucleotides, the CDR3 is TGTGCCAGCAGCGTCGGGGGGGCTAGCACAGATACGCAGTATTTT. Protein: CASSVGGASTDTQYF.

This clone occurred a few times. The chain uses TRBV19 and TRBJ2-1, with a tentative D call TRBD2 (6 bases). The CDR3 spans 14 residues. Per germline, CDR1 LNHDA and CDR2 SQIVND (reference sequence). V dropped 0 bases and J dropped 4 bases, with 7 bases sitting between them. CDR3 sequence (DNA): TGTGCCAGTAGTATAGATGGAGGGTACAATGAGCAGTTCTTC. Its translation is CASSIDGGYNEQFF.

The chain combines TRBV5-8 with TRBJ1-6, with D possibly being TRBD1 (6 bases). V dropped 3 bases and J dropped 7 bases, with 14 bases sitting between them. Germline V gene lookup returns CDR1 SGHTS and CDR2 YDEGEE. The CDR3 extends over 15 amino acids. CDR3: CASSSTGWGNSPLHF. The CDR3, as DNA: TGTGCCAGCAGCTCGACAGGTTGGGGAAATTCACCCCTCCACTTT.

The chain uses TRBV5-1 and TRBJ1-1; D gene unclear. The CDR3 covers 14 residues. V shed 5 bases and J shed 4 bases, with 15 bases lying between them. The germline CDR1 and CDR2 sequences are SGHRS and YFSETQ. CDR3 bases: TGCGCCAGCAGGATGAGGGAACGAGTCACTGAAGCTTTCTTT. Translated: CASRMRERVTEAFF.

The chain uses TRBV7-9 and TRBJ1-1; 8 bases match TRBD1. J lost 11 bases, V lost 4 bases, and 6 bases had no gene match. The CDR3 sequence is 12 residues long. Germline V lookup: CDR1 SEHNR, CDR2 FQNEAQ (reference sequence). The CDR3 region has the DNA TGTGCCAGCAGCTCTGACAGGGGTCTGGCTTTCTTT. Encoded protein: CASSSDRGLAFF.

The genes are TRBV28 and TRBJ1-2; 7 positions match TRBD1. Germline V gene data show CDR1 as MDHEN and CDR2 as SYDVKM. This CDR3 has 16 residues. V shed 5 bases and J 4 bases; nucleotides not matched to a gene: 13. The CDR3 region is CASSPPSGTAFYGYTF. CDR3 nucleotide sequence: TGTGCCAGCAGTCCGCCCTCCGGGACAGCTTTCTATGGCTACACCTTC.

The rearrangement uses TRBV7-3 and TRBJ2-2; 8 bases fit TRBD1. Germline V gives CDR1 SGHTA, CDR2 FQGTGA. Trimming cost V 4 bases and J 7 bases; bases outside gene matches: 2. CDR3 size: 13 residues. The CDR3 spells CASSSQGVGELFF. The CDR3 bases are TGTGCCAGCAGCTCACAGGGGGTCGGGGAGCTGTTTTTT.

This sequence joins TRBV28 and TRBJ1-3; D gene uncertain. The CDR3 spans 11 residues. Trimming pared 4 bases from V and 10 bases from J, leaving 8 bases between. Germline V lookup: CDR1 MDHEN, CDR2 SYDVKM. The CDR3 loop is CASSYRRTIYF. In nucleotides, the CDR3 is TGTGCCAGCAGTTACAGACGGACCATATATTTT.

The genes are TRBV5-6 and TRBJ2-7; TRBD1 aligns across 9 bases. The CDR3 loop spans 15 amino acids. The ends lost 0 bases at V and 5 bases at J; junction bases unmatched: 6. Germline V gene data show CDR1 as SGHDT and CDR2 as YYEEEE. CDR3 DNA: TGTGCCAGCAGCTTGGGGGACAGGGAGTCCCACGAGCAGTACGTC. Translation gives CASSLGDRESHEQYV.

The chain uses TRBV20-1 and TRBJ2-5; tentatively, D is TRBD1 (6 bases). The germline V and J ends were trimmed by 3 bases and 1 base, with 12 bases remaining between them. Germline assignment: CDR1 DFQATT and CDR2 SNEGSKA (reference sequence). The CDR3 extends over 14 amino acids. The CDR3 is CSASYRVSQETQYF. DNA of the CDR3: TGCAGTGCTAGTTACAGGGTATCCCAAGAGACCCAGTACTTC.

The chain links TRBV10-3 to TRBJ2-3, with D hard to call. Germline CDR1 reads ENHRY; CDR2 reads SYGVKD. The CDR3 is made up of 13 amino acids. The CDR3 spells CTVYEASTDTQYF. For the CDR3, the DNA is TGTACGGTTTACGAGGCCAGCACAGATACGCAGTATTTT.

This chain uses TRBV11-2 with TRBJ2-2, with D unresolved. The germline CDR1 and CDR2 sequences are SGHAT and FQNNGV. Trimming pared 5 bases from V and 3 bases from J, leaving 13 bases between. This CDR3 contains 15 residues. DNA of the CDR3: TGTGCCAGCAGCCCATCAACGACATACACCGGGGAGCTGTTTTTT. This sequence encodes CASSPSTTYTGELFF.

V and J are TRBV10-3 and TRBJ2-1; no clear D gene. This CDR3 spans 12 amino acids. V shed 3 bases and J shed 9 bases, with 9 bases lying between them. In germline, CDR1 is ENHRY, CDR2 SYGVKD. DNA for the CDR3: TGTGCCATCAGTGAAAGGCCGGGTGAGCAGTTCTTC. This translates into CAISERPGEQFF.

This CDR3 reads CASSFLNSGYNEQFF. DNA of the CDR3: TGTGCCAGCAGCTTCTTAAACAGTGGATACAATGAGCAGTTCTTC. The chain couples TRBV7-9 to TRBJ2-1, with D hard to call. This CDR3 has 15 amino acids. In germline, CDR1 is SEHNR, CDR2 FQNEAQ (reference sequence). Trimming left V 3 bases short and J 4 bases short, with 13 bases between.

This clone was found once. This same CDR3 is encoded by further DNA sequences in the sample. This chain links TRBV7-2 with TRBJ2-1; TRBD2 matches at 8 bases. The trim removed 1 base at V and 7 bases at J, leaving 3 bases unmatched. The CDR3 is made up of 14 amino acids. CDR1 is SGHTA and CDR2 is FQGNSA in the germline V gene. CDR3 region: CASSLGPGGNEQFF. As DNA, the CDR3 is TGTGCCAGCAGCTTAGGACCGGGGGGGAATGAGCAGTTCTTC.

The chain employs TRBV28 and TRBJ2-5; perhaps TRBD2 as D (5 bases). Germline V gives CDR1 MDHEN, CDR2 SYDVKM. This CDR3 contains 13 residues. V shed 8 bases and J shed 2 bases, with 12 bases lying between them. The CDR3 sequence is CASSAGGQETQYF. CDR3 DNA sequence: TGTGCCAGCTCTGCAGGAGGTCAAGAGACCCAGTACTTC. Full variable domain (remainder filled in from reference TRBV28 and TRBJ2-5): DVKVTQSSRYLVKRTGEKVFLECVQDMDHENMFWYRQDPGLGLRLIYFSYDVKMKEKGDIPEGYSVSREKKERFSLILESASTNQTSMYLCASSAGGQETQYFGPGTRLLVL.

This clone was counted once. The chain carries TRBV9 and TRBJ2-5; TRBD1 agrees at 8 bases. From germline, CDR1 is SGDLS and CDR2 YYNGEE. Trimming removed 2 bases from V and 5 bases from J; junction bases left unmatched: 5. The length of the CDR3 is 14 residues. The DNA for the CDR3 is TGTGCCAGCAGCGTCCAGGGGGCGCAGGAGACCCAGTACTTC. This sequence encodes CASSVQGAQETQYF.

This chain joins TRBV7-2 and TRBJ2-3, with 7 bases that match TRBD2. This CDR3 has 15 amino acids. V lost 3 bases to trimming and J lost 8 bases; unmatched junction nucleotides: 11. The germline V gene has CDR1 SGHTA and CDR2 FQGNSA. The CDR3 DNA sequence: TGTGCCAGCAGCTTGGGCGGGGGAGTTTCCGGTACGCAGTATTTT. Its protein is CASSLGGGVSGTQYF.

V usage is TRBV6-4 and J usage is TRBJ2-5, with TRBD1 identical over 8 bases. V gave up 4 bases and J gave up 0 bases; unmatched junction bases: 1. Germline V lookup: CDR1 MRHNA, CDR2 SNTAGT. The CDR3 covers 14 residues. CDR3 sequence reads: CASSGDRHQETQYF. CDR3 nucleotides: TGTGCCAGCAGTGGGGACAGGCACCAAGAGACCCAGTACTTC.

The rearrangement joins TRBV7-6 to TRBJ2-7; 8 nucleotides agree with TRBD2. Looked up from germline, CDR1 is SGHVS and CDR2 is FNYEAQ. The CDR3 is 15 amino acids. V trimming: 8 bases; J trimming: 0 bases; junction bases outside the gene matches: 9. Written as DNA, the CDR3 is TGTGCCAGCGGGTCTACGGGAGGGAGCTCCTACGAGCAGTACTTC. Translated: CASGSTGGSSYEQYF. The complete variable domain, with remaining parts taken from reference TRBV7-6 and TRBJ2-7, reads GAGVSQSPRYKVTKRGQDVALRCDPISGHVSLYWYRQALGQGPEFLTYFNYEAQQDKSGLPNDRFSAERPEGSISTLTIQRTEQRDSAMYRCASGSTGGSSYEQYFGPGTRLTVT.

The CDR3 sequence is CASRHGTGGNYGYTF. Written as DNA, the CDR3 is TGTGCCAGCAGGCACGGGACAGGGGGCAACTATGGCTACACCTTC. This chain links TRBV2 with TRBJ1-2, with 12 bases that match TRBD1. This CDR3 spans 15 amino acids. V shed 6 bases, J shed 2 bases, and the junction held 4 bases outside the gene matches. Per the germline V gene, CDR1 is SNHLY and CDR2 is FYNNEI.

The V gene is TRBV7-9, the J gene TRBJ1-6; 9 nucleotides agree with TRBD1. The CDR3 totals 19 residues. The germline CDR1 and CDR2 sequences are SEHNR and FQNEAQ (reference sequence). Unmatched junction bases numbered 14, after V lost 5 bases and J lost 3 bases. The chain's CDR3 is CASSRTGTGIGGYNSPLHF. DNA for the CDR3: TGTGCCAGCAGCCGCACGGGGACAGGGATAGGGGGCTATAATTCACCCCTCCACTTT.

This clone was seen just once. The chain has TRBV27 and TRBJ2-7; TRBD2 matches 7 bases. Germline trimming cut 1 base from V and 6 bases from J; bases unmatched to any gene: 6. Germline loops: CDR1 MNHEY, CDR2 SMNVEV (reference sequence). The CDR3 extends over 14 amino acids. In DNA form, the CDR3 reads TGTGCCAGCAGTTTATGGGAGGGATTATCCGAGCAGTACTTC. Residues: CASSLWEGLSEQYF.